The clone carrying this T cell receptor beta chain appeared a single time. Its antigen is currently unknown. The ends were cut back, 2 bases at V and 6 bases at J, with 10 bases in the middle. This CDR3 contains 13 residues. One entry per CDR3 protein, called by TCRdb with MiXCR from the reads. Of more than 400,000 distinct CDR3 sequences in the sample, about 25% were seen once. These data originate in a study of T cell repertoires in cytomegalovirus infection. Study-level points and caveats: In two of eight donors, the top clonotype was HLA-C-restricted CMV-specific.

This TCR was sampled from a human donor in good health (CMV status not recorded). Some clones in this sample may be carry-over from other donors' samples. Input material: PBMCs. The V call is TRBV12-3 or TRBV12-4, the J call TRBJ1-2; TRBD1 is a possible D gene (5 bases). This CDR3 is CASSLSREHGYTF. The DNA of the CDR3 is TGTGCCAGCAGTTTATCCAGGGAACATGGCTACACCTTC.